This TCR beta chain was captured by sequencing in a study of shared clonotypes between healthy human individuals. The wider study: The plates for each donor numbered three CD4 naive, three CD4 memory, two CD8 naive and one CD8 memory.

Note on this clone: Its antigen is not identified.

Sequencing was performed with immunoSEQ multiplex PCR; in TCRdb, only in-frame clones are kept and a portion is missing. The table shows roughly 320,000 clones, with around 87% occurring only once. Findings and limits, study-wide: Clonotypes not shared had lower generation probabilities than those common to all four donors. There were few donors, and this limited the genetic and exposure-history diversity represented. Larger estimated richness was generally seen in naive subsets than in memory subsets.

This CDR3 is 14 amino acids long. V was cut by 2 bases and J by 3 bases, with 12 bases left in between. Germline V CDR1 and CDR2: SGHRS, YFSETQ. The chain carries TRBV5-1 and TRBJ2-7; D may be TRBD1 (6 bases). The receptor's source is a man younger than 35 in good health. Material: memory CD8+ T cells sorted from blood. The subset denotes: CD45RO+ cells pooled with CCR7-negative TemRA cells. This CDR3 reads CASSLETGYYEQYF. The CDR3 nucleotides read TGCGCCAGCAGCTTAGAAACAGGGTACTACGAGCAGTACTTC.